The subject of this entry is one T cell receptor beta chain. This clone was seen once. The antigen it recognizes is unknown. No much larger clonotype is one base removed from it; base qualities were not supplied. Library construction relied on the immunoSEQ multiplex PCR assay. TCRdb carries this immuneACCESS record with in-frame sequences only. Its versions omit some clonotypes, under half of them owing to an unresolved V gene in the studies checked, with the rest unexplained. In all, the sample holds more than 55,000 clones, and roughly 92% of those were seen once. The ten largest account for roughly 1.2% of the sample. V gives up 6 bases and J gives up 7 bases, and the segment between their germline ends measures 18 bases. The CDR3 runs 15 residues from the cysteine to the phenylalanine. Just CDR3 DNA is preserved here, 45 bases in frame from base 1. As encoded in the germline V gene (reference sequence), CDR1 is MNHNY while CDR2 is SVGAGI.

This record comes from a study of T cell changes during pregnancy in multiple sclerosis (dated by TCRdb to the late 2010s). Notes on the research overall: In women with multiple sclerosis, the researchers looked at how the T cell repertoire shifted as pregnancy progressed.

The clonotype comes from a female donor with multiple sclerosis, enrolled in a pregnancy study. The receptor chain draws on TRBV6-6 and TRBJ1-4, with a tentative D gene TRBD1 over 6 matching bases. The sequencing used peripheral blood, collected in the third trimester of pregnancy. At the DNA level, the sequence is TGTGCCAGCAGCTCGGGACAATCAAAGTTTGAAAAACTGTTTTTT. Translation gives CASSSGQSKFEKLFF.